Following are 13 T cell receptor beta chains from one sample sequenced in a study of post-analysis software for immune sequencing data. No antigen is known for these receptors. Unique molecular identifiers featured in each of the TCR beta cDNA libraries. TCRdb passed the PCR reads through MiXCR, listing each CDR3 protein once. The sample contains around 700,000 distinct CDR3 sequences, approximately 60% of which appear only once. Study-wide points: Patients used four to six TRBV segments, including TRBV5-6, TRBV5-1 and TRBV20-1, more often than controls.

Material: blood. These TCRs come from a girl aged 2 to 10 with multiple sclerosis.

The rearrangement uses TRBV4-1 and TRBJ2-7; TRBD2 matches at 12 bases. CDR3 length equals 15 residues. Germline trimming cut 3 bases from V and 3 bases from J; bases unmatched to any gene: 3. Germline CDR1 reads MGHRA; CDR2 reads YSYEKL. CDR3 sequence: CASSHGLAGHYEQYF. In DNA, the CDR3 is TGCGCCAGCAGCCACGGACTAGCGGGACACTACGAGCAGTACTTC.

There are a few counts of this clonotype. The CDR3 DNA is TGTGCCAGCAGTGAAAGAAACTACAATGAGCAGTTCTTC. It specifies CASSERNYNEQFF. V usage is TRBV12-3 or TRBV12-4 and J usage is TRBJ2-1, with D hard to call. The CDR3 is 13 residues long. V was trimmed by 5 bases and J by 3 bases, leaving 8 bases between them.

This chain joins TRBV29-1 and TRBJ1-1, with D perhaps TRBD1 (5 bases). V lost 3 bases and J lost 1, with 15 bases in between. The CDR3 is 15 amino acids. CDR1 and CDR2 from the germline V gene are SQVTM and ANQGSEA. The CDR3 loop reads CSVDHWGQKNTEAFF. The CDR3 bases are TGCAGCGTTGACCATTGGGGCCAGAAGAACACTGAAGCTTTCTTT.

The rearrangement joins TRBV4-1 to TRBJ2-5; D might be TRBD2 (6 bases). This CDR3 region has 12 residues. V was trimmed by 4 bases and J by 11 bases, leaving 14 bases between them. Germline CDR1 MGHRA, CDR2 YSYEKL. The CDR3, as DNA: TGCGCCAGCAGCCGGCATAGCGGTGAGCAGTACTTC. Protein product: CASSRHSGEQYF.

V gene TRBV20-1 combines with J gene TRBJ2-1, with TRBD2 matching 15 bases. This CDR3 comprises 16 residues. Germline trimming cut 0 bases from V and 4 bases from J; bases unmatched to any gene: 1. Germline assignment: CDR1 DFQATT and CDR2 SNEGSKA (reference sequence). The CDR3: CSARDGLAGGYNEQFF. The CDR3, as DNA: TGCAGTGCTAGAGACGGACTAGCGGGAGGGTACAATGAGCAGTTCTTC.

The table lists this clonotype with a few counts. The V and J genes are TRBV19 and TRBJ2-5; 8 positions agree with TRBD2. CDR1 LNHDA and CDR2 SQIVND come from the germline V gene (reference sequence). V shed 10 bases, J shed 1 base, and the junction held 11 bases outside the gene matches. This CDR3 contains 15 residues. In DNA, the CDR3 is TGTGCCACCCAGAGGACCAGCGGGAGCCAAGAGACCCAGTACTTC. Protein sequence: CATQRTSGSQETQYF.

This chain joins TRBV20-1 and TRBJ2-3; unclear D gene. Germline assignment: CDR1 DFQATT and CDR2 SNEGSKA (reference sequence). CDR3 length: 15 amino acids. V dropped 5 bases and J dropped 0 bases, with 15 bases sitting between them. The CDR3 DNA is TGCAGTGCTTCACTTAGTGCAACTAGCACAGATACGCAGTATTTT. This codes for CSASLSATSTDTQYF.

This clonotype appeared a few times. V and J are TRBV24-1 and TRBJ2-1; TRBD2 matches at 7 bases. The germline V gene has CDR1 KGHDR and CDR2 SFDVKD. The junction had 6 bases not matched to a gene; V was cut back by 3 bases and J by 8 bases. The CDR3 sequence is 14 residues long. This CDR3 is CATSDHGLGDEQFF. The CDR3 coding sequence is TGTGCCACCAGTGATCACGGACTAGGGGATGAGCAGTTCTTC.

This chain connects TRBV11-2 to TRBJ1-1, with TRBD1 as a possible D gene (5 bases). V shed 5 bases and J shed 6 bases, with 22 bases lying between them. The CDR3 is made up of 16 amino acids. Germline V gives CDR1 SGHAT, CDR2 FQNNGV. CDR3 sequence (DNA): TGTGCCAGCAGCCACCGGCCAGACAGTTCAATCCCTGAAGCTTTCTTT. Its translation is CASSHRPDSSIPEAFF.

V gene TRBV12-5 combines with J gene TRBJ2-1, with 7 bases aligning to TRBD1. This CDR3 has 15 amino acids. V was pared by 6 bases and J by 7 bases, with 12 bases of the junction left unmatched. Germline assignment: CDR1 LGHNT and CDR2 FRNRAP. CDR3 DNA sequence: TGTGCTAGTGGCTATGACAGGGTTACCTTAAATGAGCAGTTCTTC. Encoded protein: CASGYDRVTLNEQFF.

V gene TRBV7-2 combines with J gene TRBJ2-7; 12 bases are a match to TRBD1. V shed 4 bases, J shed 6 bases, and the junction held 4 bases outside the gene matches. Germline CDR1 SGHTA, CDR2 FQGNSA. The CDR3 has 14 amino acids. The CDR3 region has the DNA TGTGCCAGCAGCTGGGACAGGGGGCGGCTCGAGCAGTACTTC. Its protein is CASSWDRGRLEQYF.

The rearrangement links TRBV7-9 to TRBJ2-4; 7 bases match TRBD2. The J call is doubtful: the DNA matches TRBJ2-7 better. This CDR3 has 15 residues. CDR1 and CDR2 from the germline V gene are SEHNR and FQNEAQ (reference sequence). CDR3 protein: CASSFWPSGTYEQYF. The CDR3, as DNA: TGTGCCAGCAGCTTTTGGCCCAGCGGGACCTACGAGCAGTACTTC.

A note on this clonotype: One junction end disagrees with the germline gene, perhaps due to a read error. The chain combines TRBV11-2 with TRBJ2-7; D gene uncertain. This CDR3 comprises 12 residues. Per the germline V gene, CDR1 is SGHAT and CDR2 is FQNNGV. The CDR3 region is CASSLTVYGQYF. The CDR3 bases are TGTGCCAGCAGCTTAACAGTCTACGGGCAGTACTTC.